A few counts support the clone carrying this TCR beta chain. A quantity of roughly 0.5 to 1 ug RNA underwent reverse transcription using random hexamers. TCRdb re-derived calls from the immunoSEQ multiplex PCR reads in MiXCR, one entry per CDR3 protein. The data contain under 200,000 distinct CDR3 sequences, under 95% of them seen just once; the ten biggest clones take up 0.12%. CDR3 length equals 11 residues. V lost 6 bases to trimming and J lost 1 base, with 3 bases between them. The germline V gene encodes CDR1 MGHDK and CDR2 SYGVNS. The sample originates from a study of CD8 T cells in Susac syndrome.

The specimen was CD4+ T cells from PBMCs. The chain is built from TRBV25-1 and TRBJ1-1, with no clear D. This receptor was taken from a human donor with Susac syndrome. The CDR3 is CASSPNTEAFF. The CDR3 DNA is TGTGCCAGCAGCCCGAACACTGAAGCTTTCTTT.